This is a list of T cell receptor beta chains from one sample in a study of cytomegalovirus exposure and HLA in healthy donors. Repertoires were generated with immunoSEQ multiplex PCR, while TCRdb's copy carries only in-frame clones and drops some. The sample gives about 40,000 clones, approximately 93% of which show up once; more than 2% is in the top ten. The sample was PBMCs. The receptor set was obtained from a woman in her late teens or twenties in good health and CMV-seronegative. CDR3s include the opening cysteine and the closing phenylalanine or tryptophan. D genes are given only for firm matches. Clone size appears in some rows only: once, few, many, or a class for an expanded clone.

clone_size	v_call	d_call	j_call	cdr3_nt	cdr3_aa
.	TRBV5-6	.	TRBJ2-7	TGTGCCAGCAGCTACGGGACGAAGGGGGACGAGCAGTACTTC	CASSYGTKGDEQYF
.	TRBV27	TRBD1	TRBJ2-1	TGTGCCAGCAGTTCCGGACAACAGGGGTACAATGAGCAGTTCTTC	CASSSGQQGYNEQFF
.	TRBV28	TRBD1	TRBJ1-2	TGTGCCAGCAGTTACCCGACAGGGGAAGGGGGCTATGGCTACACCTTC	CASSYPTGEGGYGYTF
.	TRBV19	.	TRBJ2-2	TGTGCCAGTAGTATTCACAGTAACACCGGGGAGCTGTTTTTT	CASSIHSNTGELFF
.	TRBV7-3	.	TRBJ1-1	TGTGCCAGCAGCTTAAAGGTCCTTGCAGGAGGCTCGACTGAAGCTTTCTTT	CASSLKVLAGGSTEAFF
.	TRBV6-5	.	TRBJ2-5	TGTGCCAGCAGTTACCTAGGCGCCCAAGAGACCCAGTACTTC	CASSYLGAQETQYF
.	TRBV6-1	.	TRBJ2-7	TGTGCCAGCAAGGGGGGGCAGGGGGCCAACTACGAGCAGTACTTC	CASKGGQGANYEQYF
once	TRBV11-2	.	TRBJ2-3	TGTGCCAGCAGCTTGGAACCCGGGACAACAAGCACAGATACGCAGTATTTT	CASSLEPGTTSTDTQYF
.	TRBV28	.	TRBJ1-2	TGTGCCAGCAGTTCTTATTATGGCTACACCTTC	CASSSYYGYTF
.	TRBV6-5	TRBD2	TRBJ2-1	TGTGCCAGCAGTTACTCCCGGGAGGGTGAGCAGTTCTTC	CASSYSREGEQFF
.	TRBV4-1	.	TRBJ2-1	TGCGCCAGCAGCCAAGTCTTCGGGGTTCGCAATGAGCAGTTCTTC	CASSQVFGVRNEQFF
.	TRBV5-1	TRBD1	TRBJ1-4	TGCGCCAGCAGCGATGACAGGGGGAATGAAAAACTGTTTTTT	CASSDDRGNEKLFF
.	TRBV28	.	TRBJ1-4	TGTGCCAGCAGTTTGAGGGGGATCGTGGCTAATGAAAAACTGTTTTTT	CASSLRGIVANEKLFF
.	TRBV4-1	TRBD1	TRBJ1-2	TGCGCCAGCAGCCAGGAGGACAGGGGCGGGGGCTACACCTTC	CASSQEDRGGGYTF
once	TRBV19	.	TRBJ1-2	TGTGCCAGTAATCCTCTCACCGGGGCTAACTATGGCTACACCTTC	CASNPLTGANYGYTF
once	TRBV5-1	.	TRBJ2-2	TGCGCCAGCAGCTCCGGGGTCTTTTCCAGGTACACCGGGGAGCTGTTTTTT	CASSSGVFSRYTGELFF
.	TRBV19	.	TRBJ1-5	TGTGCCAGTAGTGGCGGGGGGGTAGAACAGCCCCAGCATTTT	CASSGGGVEQPQHF
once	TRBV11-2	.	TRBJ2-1	TGTGCCAGCAGCTTCGAAACAGGGTCCTACAATGAGCAGTTCTTC	CASSFETGSYNEQFF
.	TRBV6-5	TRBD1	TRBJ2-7	TGTGCCAGCAGTTACTCCGGACAGGGGTCGGGGGAGCAGTACTTC	CASSYSGQGSGEQYF
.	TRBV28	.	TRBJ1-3	TGTGCCAGCAGCCTAAGCCCTGAAACAGGACTAATTTACACCATATATTTT	CASSLSPETGLIYTIYF
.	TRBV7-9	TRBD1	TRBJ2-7	TGTGCCAGCAGCACGTGGGACAGGGGAGGCGAGCAGTACTTC	CASSTWDRGGEQYF
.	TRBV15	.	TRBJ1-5	TGTGCCACCAGCAGAGGAGAGAGCAATCAGCCCCAGCATTTT	CATSRGESNQPQHF
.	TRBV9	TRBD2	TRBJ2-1	TGTGCCAGCAGCGTTAGCGGGAGCGGCAATGAGCAGTTCTTC	CASSVSGSGNEQFF
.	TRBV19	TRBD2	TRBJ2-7	TGTGCCAGTAGTATAGCCGGGACTAGCCGTTACGAGCAGTACTTC	CASSIAGTSRYEQYF
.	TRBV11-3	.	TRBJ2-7	TGTGCCAGCAGCTTAGGGGCCTCAGGGGAGACGGACGAGCAGTACTTC	CASSLGASGETDEQYF
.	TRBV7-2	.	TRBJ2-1	TGTGCCAGCAGCTTTTCGTACACGGGAGTCGCTGAGCAGTTCTTC	CASSFSYTGVAEQFF
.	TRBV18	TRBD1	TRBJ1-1	TGTGCCAGCTCCCCAGCTAGGGGGCGTGGCACTGAAGCTTTCTTT	CASSPARGRGTEAFF
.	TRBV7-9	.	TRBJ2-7	TGTGCCAGCAGCCCACGGACAGCCTACGAGCAGTACTTC	CASSPRTAYEQYF
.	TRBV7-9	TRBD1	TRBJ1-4	TGTGCCAGCAGCTTAAGGACAGGGGGCGAAAAACTGTTTTTT	CASSLRTGGEKLFF
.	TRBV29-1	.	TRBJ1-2	TGCAGCGTTGAAGGGCACAGCAACTATGGCTACACCTTC	CSVEGHSNYGYTF
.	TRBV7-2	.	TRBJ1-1	TGTGCCAGCAGCTTAAGGGTCGCGCAGGGACTAAACACTGAAGCTTTCTTT	CASSLRVAQGLNTEAFF
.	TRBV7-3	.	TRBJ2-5	TGTGCCAGCAGCTTAAGTAGCTTCGAGCGGGACCAAGAGACCCAGTACTTC	CASSLSSFERDQETQYF
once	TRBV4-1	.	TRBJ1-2	TGCGCCAGCAGCCAAGAATGGGGGGTCTATGGCTACACCTTC	CASSQEWGVYGYTF
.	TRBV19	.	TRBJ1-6	TGTGCCAGTAGTCTACAGGGTGGGGGTAATTCACCCCTCCACTTT	CASSLQGGGNSPLHF
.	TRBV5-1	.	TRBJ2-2	TGCGCCAGCAGCTTGGCGAATTTAGCCGGGGAGCTGTTTTTT	CASSLANLAGELFF
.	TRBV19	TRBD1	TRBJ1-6	TGTGCCAGTAGTAGAGACAGGGATTTTTCACCCCTCCACTTT	CASSRDRDFSPLHF
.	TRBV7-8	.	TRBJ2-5	TGTGCCAGCAGCTTCGGAGGGGCAGAGACCCAGTACTTC	CASSFGGAETQYF
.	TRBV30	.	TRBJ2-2	TGTGCCTGGAATTTTGGGCAGCCCAAGAACACCGGGGAGCTGTTTTTT	CAWNFGQPKNTGELFF
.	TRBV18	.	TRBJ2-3	TGTGCCAGCTCCATACAGGGGGGGACAGATACGCAGTATTTT	CASSIQGGTDTQYF
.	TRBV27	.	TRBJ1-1	TGTGCCAGCAGTTTTACAGGGCGTACTGAAGCTTTCTTT	CASSFTGRTEAFF